This TCR beta chain was found in a study of blood T cell repertoires in COVID-19. The V segment lost 7 bases and the J segment 11 bases; nucleotides outside the gene matches: 10. Germline V gene sequence: CDR1 MNHEY, CDR2 SVGAGI. The length of the CDR3 is 12 residues. Methods used by the authors: Estimates of nucleated cell counts were drawn from the amplification of reference gene primers. The repertoire was sequenced with immunoSEQ multiplex PCR; TCRdb's copy has only in-frame clones and lacks some. V and J calls and clone size follow that table, whereas D and trimming were derived from the DNA. Here the sample spans about 220,000 clones, about four fifths being singletons.

Sequenced: peripheral blood. This receptor was obtained from a woman aged 55-69 years with acute or convalescent COVID-19. The chain carries TRBV6-5 and TRBJ1-2; 7 bases are shared with TRBD1. The CDR3 DNA reads as TGTGCCAGCAAGGGGGCCCAGGTGCCTTACACCTTC. Its translation is CASKGAQVPYTF.